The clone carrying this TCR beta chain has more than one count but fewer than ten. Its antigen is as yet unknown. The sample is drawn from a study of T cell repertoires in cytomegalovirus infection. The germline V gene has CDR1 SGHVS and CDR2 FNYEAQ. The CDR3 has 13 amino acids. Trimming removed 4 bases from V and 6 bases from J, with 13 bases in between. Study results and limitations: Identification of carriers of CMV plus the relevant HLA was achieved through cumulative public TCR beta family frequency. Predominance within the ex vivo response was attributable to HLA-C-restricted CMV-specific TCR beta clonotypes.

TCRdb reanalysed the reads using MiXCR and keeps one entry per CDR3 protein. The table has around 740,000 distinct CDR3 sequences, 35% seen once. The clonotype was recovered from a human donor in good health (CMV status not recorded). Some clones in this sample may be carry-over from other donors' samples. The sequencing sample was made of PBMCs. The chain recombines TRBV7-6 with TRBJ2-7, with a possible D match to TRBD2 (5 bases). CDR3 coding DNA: TGTGCCAGCAGCTCTGACTATCCTGGCGAGCAGTACTTC. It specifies CASSSDYPGEQYF. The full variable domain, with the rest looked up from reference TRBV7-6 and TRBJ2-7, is GAGVSQSPRYKVTKRGQDVALRCDPISGHVSLYWYRQALGQGPEFLTYFNYEAQQDKSGLPNDRFSAERPEGSISTLTIQRTEQRDSAMYRCASSSDYPGEQYFGPGTRLTVT.